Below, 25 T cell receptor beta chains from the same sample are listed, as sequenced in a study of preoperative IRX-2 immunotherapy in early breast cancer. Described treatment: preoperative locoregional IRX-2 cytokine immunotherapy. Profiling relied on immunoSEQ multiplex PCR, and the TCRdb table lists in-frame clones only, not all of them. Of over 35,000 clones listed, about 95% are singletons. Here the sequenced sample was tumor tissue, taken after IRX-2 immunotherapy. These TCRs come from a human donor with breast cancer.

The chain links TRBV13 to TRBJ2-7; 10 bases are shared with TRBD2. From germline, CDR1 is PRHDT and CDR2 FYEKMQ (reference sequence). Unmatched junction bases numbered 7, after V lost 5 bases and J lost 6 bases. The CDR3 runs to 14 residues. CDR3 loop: CASSRVGLAFEQYF. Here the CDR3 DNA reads TGTGCCAGCAGCCGTGTGGGACTAGCGTTCGAGCAGTACTTC. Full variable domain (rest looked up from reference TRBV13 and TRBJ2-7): AAGVIQSPRHLIKEKRETATLKCYPIPRHDTVYWYQQGPGQDPQFLISFYEKMQSDKGSIPDRFSAQQFSDYHSELNMSSLELGDSALYFCASSRVGLAFEQYFGPGTRLTVT.

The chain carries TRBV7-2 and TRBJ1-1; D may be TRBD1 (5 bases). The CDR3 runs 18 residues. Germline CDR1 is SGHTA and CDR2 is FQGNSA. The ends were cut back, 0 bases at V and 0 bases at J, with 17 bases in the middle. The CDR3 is CASSLARASNIMNTEAFF. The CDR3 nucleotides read TGTGCCAGCAGCTTAGCCAGGGCGTCAAACATAATGAACACTGAAGCTTTCTTT. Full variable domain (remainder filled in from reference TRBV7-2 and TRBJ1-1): GAGVSQSPSNKVTEKGKDVELRCDPISGHTALYWYRQSLGQGLEFLIYFQGNSAPDKSGLPSDRFSAERTGGSVSTLTIQRTQQEDSAVYLCASSLARASNIMNTEAFFGQGTRLTVV.

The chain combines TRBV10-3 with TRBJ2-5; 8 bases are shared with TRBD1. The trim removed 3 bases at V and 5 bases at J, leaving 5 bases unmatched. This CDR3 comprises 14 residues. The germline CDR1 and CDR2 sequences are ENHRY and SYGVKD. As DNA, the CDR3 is TGTGCCATCAGTGACAGGGGGCGCGGGGAGACCCAGTACTTC. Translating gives CAISDRGRGETQYF.

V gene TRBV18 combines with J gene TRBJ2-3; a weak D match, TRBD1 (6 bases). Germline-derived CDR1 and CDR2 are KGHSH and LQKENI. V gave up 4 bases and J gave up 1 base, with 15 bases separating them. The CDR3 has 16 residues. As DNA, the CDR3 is TGTGCCAGCTCACTCAGGGGATACAAAGGCACAGATACGCAGTATTTT. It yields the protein CASSLRGYKGTDTQYF.

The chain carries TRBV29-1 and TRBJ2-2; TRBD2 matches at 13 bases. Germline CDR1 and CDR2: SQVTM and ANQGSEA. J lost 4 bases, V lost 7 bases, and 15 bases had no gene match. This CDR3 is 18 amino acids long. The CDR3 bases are TGCAGCGATGGGACTAGCGGGACCTCCATCACATTCACCGGGGAGCTGTTTTTT. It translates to CSDGTSGTSITFTGELFF.

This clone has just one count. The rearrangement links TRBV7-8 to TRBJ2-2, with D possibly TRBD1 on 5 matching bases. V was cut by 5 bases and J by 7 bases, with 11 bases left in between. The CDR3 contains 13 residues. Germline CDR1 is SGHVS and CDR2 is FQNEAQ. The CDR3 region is CASSPREFGELFF. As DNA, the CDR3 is TGTGCCAGCAGCCCCAGGGAATTCGGGGAGCTGTTTTTT.

Here the CDR3 DNA reads TGTGCCAGCAGAACCGGGACTAGCGCCTACGAGCAGTACTTC. This encodes CASRTGTSAYEQYF. The rearrangement joins TRBV5-4 to TRBJ2-7; 10 bases map to TRBD2. V was clipped by 5 bases and J by 2 bases; unmatched bases: 4. This CDR3 is 14 amino acids long. Germline V gene data show CDR1 as SGHNT and CDR2 as YYREEE (reference sequence).

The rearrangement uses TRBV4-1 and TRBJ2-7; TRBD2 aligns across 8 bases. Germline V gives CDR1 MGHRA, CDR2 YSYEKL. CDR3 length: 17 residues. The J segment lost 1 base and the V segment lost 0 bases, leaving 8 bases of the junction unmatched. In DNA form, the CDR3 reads TGCGCCAGCAGCCAAGAGGCGGGGGGCCCGCCTTCCTACGAGCAGTACTTC. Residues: CASSQEAGGPPSYEQYF.

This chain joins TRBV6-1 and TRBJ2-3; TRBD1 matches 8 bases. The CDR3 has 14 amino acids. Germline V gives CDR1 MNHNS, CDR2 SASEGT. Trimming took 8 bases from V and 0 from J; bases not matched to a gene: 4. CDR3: CASGTGRSTDTQYF. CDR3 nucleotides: TGTGCCAGCGGGACAGGTCGGAGCACAGATACGCAGTATTTT.

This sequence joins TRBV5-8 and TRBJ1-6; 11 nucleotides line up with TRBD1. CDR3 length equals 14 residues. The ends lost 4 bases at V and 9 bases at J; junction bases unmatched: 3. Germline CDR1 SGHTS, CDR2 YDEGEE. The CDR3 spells CASSRGQGASPLHF. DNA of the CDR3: TGTGCCAGCAGCCGAGGACAGGGGGCTTCACCCCTCCACTTT.

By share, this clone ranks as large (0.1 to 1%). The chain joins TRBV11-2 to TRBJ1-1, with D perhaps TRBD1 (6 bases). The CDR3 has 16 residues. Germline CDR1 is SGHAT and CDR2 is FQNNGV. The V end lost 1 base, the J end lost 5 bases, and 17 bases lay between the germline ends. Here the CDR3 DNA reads TGTGCCAGCAGCTTAGCGGGGCGGGGGGCGCTTACTGAAGCTTTCTTT. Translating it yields CASSLAGRGALTEAFF.

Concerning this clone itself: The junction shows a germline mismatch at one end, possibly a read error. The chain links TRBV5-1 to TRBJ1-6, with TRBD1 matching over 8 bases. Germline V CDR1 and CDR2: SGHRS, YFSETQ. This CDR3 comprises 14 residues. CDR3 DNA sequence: TGCGCCAGGGACAGGGCCTCCCATAATTCACCCCTCCACTTT. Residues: CARDRASHNSPLHF.

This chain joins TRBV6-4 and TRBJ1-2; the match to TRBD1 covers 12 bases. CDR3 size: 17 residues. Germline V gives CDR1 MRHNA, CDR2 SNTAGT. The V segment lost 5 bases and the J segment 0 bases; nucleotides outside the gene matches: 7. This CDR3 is CASSRFGTGGPNYGYTF. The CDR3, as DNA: TGTGCCAGCAGTCGCTTCGGGACAGGGGGCCCTAACTATGGCTACACCTTC.

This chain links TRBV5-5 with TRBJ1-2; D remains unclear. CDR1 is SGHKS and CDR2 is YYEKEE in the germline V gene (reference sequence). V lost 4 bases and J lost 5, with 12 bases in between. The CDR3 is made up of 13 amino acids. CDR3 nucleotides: TGTGCCAGCAGCCCCGCGACCGCTTATGGCTACACCTTC. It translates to CASSPATAYGYTF. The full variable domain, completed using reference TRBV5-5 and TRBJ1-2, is DAGVTQSPTHLIKTRGQQVTLRCSPISGHKSVSWYQQVLGQGPQFIFQYYEKEERGRGNFPDRFSARQFPNYSSELNVNALLLGDSALYLCASSPATAYGYTFGSGTRLTVV.

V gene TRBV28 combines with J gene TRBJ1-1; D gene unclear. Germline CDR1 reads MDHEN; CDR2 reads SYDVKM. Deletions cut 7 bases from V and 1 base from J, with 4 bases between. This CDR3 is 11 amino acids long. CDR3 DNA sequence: TGTGCCAGCACGCGGAACACTGAAGCTTTCTTT. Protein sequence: CASTRNTEAFF.

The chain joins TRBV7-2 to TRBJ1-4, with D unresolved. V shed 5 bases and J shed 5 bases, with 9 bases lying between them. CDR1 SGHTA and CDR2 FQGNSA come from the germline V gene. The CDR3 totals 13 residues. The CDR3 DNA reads TGTGCCAGCAGCCAGGACGGCAATGAAAAACTGTTTTTT. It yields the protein CASSQDGNEKLFF.

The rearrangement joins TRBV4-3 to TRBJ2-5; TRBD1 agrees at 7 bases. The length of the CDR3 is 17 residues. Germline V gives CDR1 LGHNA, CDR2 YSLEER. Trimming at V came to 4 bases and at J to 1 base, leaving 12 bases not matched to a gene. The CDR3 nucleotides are TGCGCCAGCAGCCCGCTACCCCTCTCAGGGGGCCAAGAGACCCAGTACTTC. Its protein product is CASSPLPLSGGQETQYF.

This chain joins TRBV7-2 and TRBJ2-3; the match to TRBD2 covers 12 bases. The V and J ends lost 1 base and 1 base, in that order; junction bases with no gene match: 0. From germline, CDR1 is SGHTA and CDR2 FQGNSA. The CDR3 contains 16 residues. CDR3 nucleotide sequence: TGTGCCAGCAGCTTAGGGACTAGCGGGGGCACAGATACGCAGTATTTT. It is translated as CASSLGTSGGTDTQYF. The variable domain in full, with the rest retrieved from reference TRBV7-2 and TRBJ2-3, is GAGVSQSPSNKVTEKGKDVELRCDPISGHTALYWYRQSLGQGLEFLIYFQGNSAPDKSGLPSDRFSAERTGGSVSTLTIQRTQQEDSAVYLCASSLGTSGGTDTQYFGPGTRLTVL.

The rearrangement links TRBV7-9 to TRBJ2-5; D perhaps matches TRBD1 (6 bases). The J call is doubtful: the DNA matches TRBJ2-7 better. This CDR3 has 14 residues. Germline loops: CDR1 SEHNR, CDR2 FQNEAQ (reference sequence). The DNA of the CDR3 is TGTGCCAGCAGCATACAGGGTCGGCCCTACGAGCAGTACTTC. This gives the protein CASSIQGRPYEQYF.

CDR3 sequence: CASGGTGQIIYGYTF. The CDR3 nucleotides are TGTGCCAGCGGGGGGACCGGACAGATTATCTATGGCTACACCTTC. The V and J genes are TRBV5-5 and TRBJ1-2; perhaps TRBD1 as D (6 bases). V dropped 7 bases and J dropped 4 bases, with 20 bases sitting between them. The CDR3 totals 15 residues. In germline, CDR1 is SGHKS, CDR2 YYEKEE (reference sequence).

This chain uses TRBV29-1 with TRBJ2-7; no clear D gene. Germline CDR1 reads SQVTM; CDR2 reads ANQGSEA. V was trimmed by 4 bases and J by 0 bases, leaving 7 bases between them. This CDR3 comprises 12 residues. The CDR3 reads CSVGVSSYEQYF. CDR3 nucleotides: TGCAGCGTTGGGGTCAGCTCCTACGAGCAGTACTTC.

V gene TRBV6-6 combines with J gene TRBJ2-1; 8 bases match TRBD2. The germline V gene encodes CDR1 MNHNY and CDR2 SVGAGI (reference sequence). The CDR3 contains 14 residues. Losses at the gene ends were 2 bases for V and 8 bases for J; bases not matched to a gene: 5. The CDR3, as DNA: TGTGCCAGCAGTTACCCCGGGACTAGTGATGAGCAGTTCTTC. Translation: CASSYPGTSDEQFF.

The CDR3 protein is CASSQVATGATGTGELFF. The CDR3 DNA follows: TGCGCCAGCAGCCAAGTCGCTACAGGGGCCACGGGAACCGGGGAGCTGTTTTTT. The chain links TRBV4-3 to TRBJ2-2; 7 nucleotides agree with TRBD1. Germline CDR1 reads LGHNA; CDR2 reads YSLEER. This CDR3 contains 18 residues. V lost 1 base, J lost 5 bases, and 13 bases stayed unmatched.

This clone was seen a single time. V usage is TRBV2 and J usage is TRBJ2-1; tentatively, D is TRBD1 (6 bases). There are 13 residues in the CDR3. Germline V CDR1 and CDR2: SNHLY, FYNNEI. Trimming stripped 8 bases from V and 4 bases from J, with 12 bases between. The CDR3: CASGDTSYNEQFF. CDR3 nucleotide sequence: TGTGCCAGCGGGGACACATCGTACAATGAGCAGTTCTTC.

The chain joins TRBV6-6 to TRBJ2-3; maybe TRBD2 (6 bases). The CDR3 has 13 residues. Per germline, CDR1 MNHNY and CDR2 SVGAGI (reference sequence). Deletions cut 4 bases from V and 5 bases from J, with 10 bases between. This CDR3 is CASSWGEGDTQYF. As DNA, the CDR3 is TGTGCCAGCAGTTGGGGGGAAGGAGATACGCAGTATTTT.